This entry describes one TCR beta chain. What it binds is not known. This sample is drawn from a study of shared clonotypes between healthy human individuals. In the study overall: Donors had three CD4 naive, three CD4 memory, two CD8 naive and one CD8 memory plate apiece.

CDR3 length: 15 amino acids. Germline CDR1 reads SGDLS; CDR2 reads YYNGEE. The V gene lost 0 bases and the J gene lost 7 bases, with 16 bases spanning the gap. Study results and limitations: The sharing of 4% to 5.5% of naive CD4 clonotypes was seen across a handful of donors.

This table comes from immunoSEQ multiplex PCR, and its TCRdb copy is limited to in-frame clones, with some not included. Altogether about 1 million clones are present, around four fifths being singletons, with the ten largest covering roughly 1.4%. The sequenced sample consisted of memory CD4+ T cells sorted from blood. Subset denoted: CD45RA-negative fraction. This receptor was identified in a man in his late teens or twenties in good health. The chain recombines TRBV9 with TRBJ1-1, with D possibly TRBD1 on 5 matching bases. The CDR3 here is CASSVGKGQGDEAFF. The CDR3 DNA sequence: TGTGCCAGCAGCGTAGGCAAGGGCCAGGGAGATGAAGCTTTCTTT.